The count of the clone carrying this T cell receptor (beta chain) is one. Its antigen is unknown. This sample is drawn from a study of cytomegalovirus exposure and HLA in healthy donors. PCR involved 60 Vbeta and 13 Jbeta primers. Some clones are missing from TCRdb's copy, which holds only in-frame ones; the method was immunoSEQ multiplex PCR. The repertoire has around 190,000 clones, about 80% of them found once; the top ten carry around 3.6%. CDR3 size: 15 residues. The V gene end was trimmed by 2 bases and the J gene end by 3 bases; junction bases not matched to a gene: 7. The germline CDR1 and CDR2 sequences are SGHTA and FQGNSA. The study's findings and limits: A later analysis by the authors found several of the most significant clusters apparently linked to common viral pathogens. In a later analysis, V- and J-gene trimming of beta chains associated with a DCLRE1C missense variant, replicated independently.

The sequence was obtained from a man in his forties in good health and CMV-seropositive. Sequencing was done on a sample of PBMCs. The chain is built from TRBV7-2 and TRBJ2-7; TRBD1 aligns across 7 bases. The CDR3 protein is CASSLRRDRDYEQYF. The CDR3 DNA is TGTGCCAGCAGCTTAAGGCGCGACAGGGACTACGAGCAGTACTTC.